The T cell receptor beta chain described here comes from a study of Ad26.COV2.S vaccination and SARS-CoV-2 variants. Study-level points and caveats: In TCR breadth and depth analyses, total T cell responses may have been underestimated.

This CDR3 region has 16 residues. The J segment lost 3 bases and the V segment lost 5 bases, leaving 6 bases of the junction unmatched. Per the germline V gene, CDR1 is SGHAT and CDR2 is FQNNGV. Treatment specified: approximately 18 received Ad26.COV2.S at low or high dose, single or two shots; about 5 received placebo; per-sample allocation not given. Specimen acquisition occurred on day 63 following the initial vaccine or placebo injection. Some clones are missing from TCRdb's copy, which holds only in-frame ones; the method was immunoSEQ multiplex PCR. In the table there are some 410,000 clones, about 92% of which are singletons. In this sample, this clone turned up once. Its antigen is unknown.

This material consisted of peripheral blood, taken in a trial of Ad26.COV2.S vaccine versus placebo. This TCR derives from a person between 18 and 65 years old who received the Ad26.COV2.S COVID-19 vaccine or a placebo. V usage is TRBV11-2 and J usage is TRBJ1-4; 10 bases match TRBD1. CDR3 DNA: TGTGCCAGCAGCCAAATCGACAGGGGGCCTAATGAAAAACTGTTTTTT. This sequence encodes CASSQIDRGPNEKLFF.